This TCR beta chain is drawn from a study of T cell clonotyping in hematopoietic cell transplantation. Concerning this clone: Its target is unknown.

The repertoire was sequenced with immunoSEQ multiplex PCR; TCRdb's copy has only in-frame clones and lacks some. Among over 10,000 clones listed, around 74% were seen once. Recipient blood drawn about 28 days pretransplant and days 30, 100, 180 after. Trimming took 6 bases from V and 4 from J; bases not matched to a gene: 6. Germline loops: CDR1 MDHEN, CDR2 SYDVKM. The CDR3 consists of 15 residues. Study outcomes and limitations: Graft donor and pretransplant recipient Inverse Simpson Index values predicted broader posttransplant TCR diversity. Pathologically expanded recipient clonotypes increased progressively from day 30 to day 180 as diversity fell. Few recipient clonotypes overlapped donors; over 97% were de novo at given depth.

This receptor was taken from a male patient between 60 and 69 years old who had an allogeneic stem cell transplant from an unrelated donor, so the T cells may come from the graft donor. Some clones in this sample may be carry-over from other donors' samples. V usage is TRBV28 and J usage is TRBJ2-1; 10 nucleotides agree with TRBD1. The sequencing used peripheral blood mononuclear cells, collected 180 days after allogeneic stem cell transplant. CDR3 nucleotides: TGTGCCAGCAGACTCGGGACAGGGGCGTACAATGAGCAGTTCTTC. Translation: CASRLGTGAYNEQFF.